Given below is one TCR beta chain in context. These data are taken from a study of shared clonotypes between healthy human individuals. Using immunoSEQ multiplex PCR, the repertoire was profiled, and TCRdb retains in-frame clones only, with some absent. The data hold about 1.5 million clones, with 95% to 99% observed a single time. CDR3 length: 17 residues. Germline V lookup: CDR1 SGHRS, CDR2 YFSETQ. V was cut by 1 base and J by 0 bases, with 13 bases left in between. The sequence was obtained from a man younger than 40 in good health. The chain couples TRBV5-1 to TRBJ1-4; no reliable D call. The source material was naive CD4+ T cells sorted from blood. The subset denotes: CD45RA+ positively selected. The CDR3 region is CASSLRQQISTNEKLFF. CDR3 DNA sequence: TGCGCCAGCAGCTTGAGGCAGCAAATATCAACTAATGAAAAACTGTTTTTT. Together with reference TRBV5-1 and TRBJ1-4, the CDR3 gives the full variable domain: KAGVTQTPRYLIKTRGQQVTLSCSPISGHRSVSWYQQTPGQGLQFLFEYFSETQRNKGNFPGRFSGRQFSNSRSEMNVSTLELGDSALYLCASSLRQQISTNEKLFFGSGTQLSVL.